This T cell receptor (beta chain) is from a study of T-cell memory formation after mild COVID-19 listed by TCRdb under 2021. Turning to the overall study: TCR sequence clusters from the two donors were largely donor specific. Longitudinal TCRalpha and TCRbeta repertoire sequencing tracked T-cell clones expanding and contracting after mild COVID-19 in a couple of donors. Two young, previously healthy adult volunteers, one female and one male, were included in the cohort.

The CDR3, cysteine through phenylalanine, is 15 amino acids long. Here the CDR3 DNA is all that survives: 45 bases in frame from base 1. Reading the germline V gene (reference sequence) gives CDR1 DFQATT and CDR2 SNEGSKA. V has 6 bases trimmed and J has 0 bases trimmed; junction bases matching no gene number 6. What the authors observed across the whole study: Balanced CD4/CD8 phenotypes were observed for clones contracting from day 15 to 85, whereas a bias towards CD4+ was observed for a second wave of clones expanding from day 15 to 37. Contracting CD4+ clones were located mainly in the CM and EM memory subsets, whereas CD8+ clones were found to be enriched in EMRA. The study covered only a couple of mild cases, and larger cohorts including severe cases with pre-infection samples were considered necessary. The second-wave clones that peaked on day 37 were not confirmed to be SARS-CoV-2 specific. Some responding clones were found in pre-infection memory, which suggests that pre-existing cross-reactive memory T cells took part in the SARS-CoV-2 response.

Details on this clonotype: Its antigen is still unknown. Nothing much larger sits one base from this clone, and base qualities are not available.

TCRdb names Illumina NovaSeq 6000 as the instrument used. Using 5'RACE with constant-segment primers, TCRalpha and TCRbeta cDNA libraries were constructed, with sample barcodes and unique molecular identifiers added in the process. Trizol reagent was used to extract RNA from every sample. Libraries were amplified in two PCR steps, with a second sample barcode and Illumina TruSeq adapters added in the second step. Sequencing of libraries was performed on an Illumina NovaSeq with 2 x 150 bp paired-end reads. On the authors' methods: The reads were demultiplexed and collapsed into UMI-guided consensus sequences using migec v1.2.7. With mixcr v2.1.11, UMI consensuses were aligned to TRA and TRB V and J templates and assembled into clonotypes. A clonotype was counted as expanded or contracted only if both edgeR and NoisET called the change significant, with noise models trained on biological replicates. edgeR calls used a false discovery rate-adjusted p below 0.01 and a log2 fold-change threshold of 1. PCA with hierarchical clustering of max-normalized trajectories of the 1000 most abundant clonotypes was used as exploratory dynamics analysis. Separately sequenced CD4+ and CD8+ repertoires were used to assign the CD4 or CD8 phenotype of responding clones. TCRdb reprocessed the public reads (quality trimming at Q25 with fastp, clone calling with MiXCR) and kept in-frame beta chains. Every CDR3 protein is listed once, alongside the most common genes and DNA of its rows. These V and J calls derive from TCRdb rather than the authors' analysis. The sample table records some 290,000 distinct CDR3 sequences; roughly 15% of these occur just once. The ten largest account for around 23% of the sample.

PBMCs were isolated by Ficoll-Paque density gradient centrifugation. The chain employs TRBV20-1 and TRBJ2-5; TRBD2 lines up with 11 middle nucleotides. Sequencing input: PBMCs or a T cell subset sorted from them (not recorded which). This sequence was found in a man in his late teens or twenties who had mild COVID-19 (a few samples of this study predate the infection). The sample titles of this study are shuffled in the database, so cell type and time point are left out; the donor was told from shared clones. For the CDR3, the sequence is CSAPTSGGHQETQYF. In nucleotides, the sequence is TGCAGTGCCCCCACTAGCGGGGGTCACCAAGAGACCCAGTACTTC.